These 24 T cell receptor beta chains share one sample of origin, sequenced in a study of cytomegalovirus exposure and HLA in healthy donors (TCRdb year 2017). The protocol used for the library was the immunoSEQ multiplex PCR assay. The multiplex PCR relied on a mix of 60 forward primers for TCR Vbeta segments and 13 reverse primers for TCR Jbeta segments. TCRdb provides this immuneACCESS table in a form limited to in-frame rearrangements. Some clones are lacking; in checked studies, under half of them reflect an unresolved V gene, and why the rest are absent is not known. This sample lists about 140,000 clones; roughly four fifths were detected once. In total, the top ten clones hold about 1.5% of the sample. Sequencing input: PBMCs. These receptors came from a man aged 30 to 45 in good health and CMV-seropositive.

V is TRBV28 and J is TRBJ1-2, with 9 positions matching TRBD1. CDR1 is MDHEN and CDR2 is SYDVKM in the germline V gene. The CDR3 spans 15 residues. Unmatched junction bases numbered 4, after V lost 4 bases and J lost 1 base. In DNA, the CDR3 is TGTGCCAGCAGTTCTGGACAGGGGTTTAACTATGGCTACACCTTC. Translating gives CASSSGQGFNYGYTF.

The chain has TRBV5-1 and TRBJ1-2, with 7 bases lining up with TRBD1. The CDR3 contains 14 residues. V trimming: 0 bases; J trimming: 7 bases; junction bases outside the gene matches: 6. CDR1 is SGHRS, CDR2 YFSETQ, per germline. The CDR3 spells CASSLGQGERGYTF. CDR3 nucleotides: TGCGCCAGCAGCTTGGGCCAGGGGGAACGTGGCTACACCTTC.

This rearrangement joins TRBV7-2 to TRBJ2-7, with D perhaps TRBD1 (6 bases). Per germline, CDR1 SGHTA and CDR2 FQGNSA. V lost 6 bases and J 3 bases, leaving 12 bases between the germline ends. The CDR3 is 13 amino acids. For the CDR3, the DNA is TGTGCCAGCAGGGGGGCAAGGGGCTACGAGCAGTACTTC. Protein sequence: CASRGARGYEQYF. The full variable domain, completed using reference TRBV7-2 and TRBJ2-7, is GAGVSQSPSNKVTEKGKDVELRCDPISGHTALYWYRQSLGQGLEFLIYFQGNSAPDKSGLPSDRFSAERTGGSVSTLTIQRTQQEDSAVYLCASRGARGYEQYFGPGTRLTVT.

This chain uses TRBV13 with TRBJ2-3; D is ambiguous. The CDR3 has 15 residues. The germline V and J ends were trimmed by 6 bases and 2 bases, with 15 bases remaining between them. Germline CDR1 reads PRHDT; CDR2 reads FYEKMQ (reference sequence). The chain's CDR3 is CASSGKVGATDTQYF. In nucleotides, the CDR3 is TGTGCCAGCAGTGGAAAAGTTGGAGCCACAGATACGCAGTATTTT.

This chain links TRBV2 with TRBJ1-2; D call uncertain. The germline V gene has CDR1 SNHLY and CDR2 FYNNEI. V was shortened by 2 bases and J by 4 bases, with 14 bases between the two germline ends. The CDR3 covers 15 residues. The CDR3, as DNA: TGTGCCAGCAGTGAATCGCTATCGTCGGTCTATGGCTACACCTTC. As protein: CASSESLSSVYGYTF.

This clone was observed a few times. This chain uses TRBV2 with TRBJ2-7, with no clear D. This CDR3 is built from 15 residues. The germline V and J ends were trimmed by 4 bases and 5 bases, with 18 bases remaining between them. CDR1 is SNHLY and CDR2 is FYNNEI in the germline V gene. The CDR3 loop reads CASSGVNRVVHEQYF. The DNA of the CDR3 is TGTGCCAGCAGTGGAGTAAATCGTGTGGTCCACGAGCAGTACTTC.

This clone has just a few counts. The CDR3 loop reads CASSLYQGSNSPLHF. CDR3 sequence (DNA): TGTGCCAGCAGCTTGTATCAGGGATCAAATTCACCCCTCCACTTT. The chain employs TRBV5-6 and TRBJ1-6; a weak D match, TRBD1 (5 bases). The CDR3 is made up of 15 amino acids. The V and J ends lost 1 base and 7 bases respectively, with 12 bases between them. Germline V gene sequence: CDR1 SGHDT, CDR2 YYEEEE. The variable domain in full, completed from reference TRBV5-6 and TRBJ1-6, reads DAGVTQSPTHLIKTRGQQVTLRCSPKSGHDTVSWYQQALGQGPQFIFQYYEEEERQRGNFPDRFSGHQFPNYSSELNVNALLLGDSALYLCASSLYQGSNSPLHFGNGTRLTVT.

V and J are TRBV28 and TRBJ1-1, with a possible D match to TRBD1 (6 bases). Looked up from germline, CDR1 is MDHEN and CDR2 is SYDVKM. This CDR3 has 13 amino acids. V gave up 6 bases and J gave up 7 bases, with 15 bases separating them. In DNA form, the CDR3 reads TGTGCCAGCAGGGACGACAGGCGCTATGAAGCTTTCTTT. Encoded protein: CASRDDRRYEAFF. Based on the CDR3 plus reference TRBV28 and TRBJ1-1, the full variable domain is DVKVTQSSRYLVKRTGEKVFLECVQDMDHENMFWYRQDPGLGLRLIYFSYDVKMKEKGDIPEGYSVSREKKERFSLILESASTNQTSMYLCASRDDRRYEAFFGQGTRLTVV.

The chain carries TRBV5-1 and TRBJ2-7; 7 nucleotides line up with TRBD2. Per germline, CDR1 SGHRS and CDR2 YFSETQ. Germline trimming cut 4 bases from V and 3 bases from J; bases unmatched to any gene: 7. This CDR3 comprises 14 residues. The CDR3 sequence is CASSKSTSLYEQYF. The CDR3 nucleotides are TGCGCCAGCAGCAAATCGACTAGCCTCTACGAGCAGTACTTC. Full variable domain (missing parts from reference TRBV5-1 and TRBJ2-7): KAGVTQTPRYLIKTRGQQVTLSCSPISGHRSVSWYQQTPGQGLQFLFEYFSETQRNKGNFPGRFSGRQFSNSRSEMNVSTLELGDSALYLCASSKSTSLYEQYFGPGTRLTVT.

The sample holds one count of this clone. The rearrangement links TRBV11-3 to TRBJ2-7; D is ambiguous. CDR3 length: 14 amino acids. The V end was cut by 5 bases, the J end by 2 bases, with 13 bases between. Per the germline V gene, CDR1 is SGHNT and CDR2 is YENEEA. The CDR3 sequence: CASSHKSVTYEQYF. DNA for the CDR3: TGTGCCAGCAGCCACAAATCAGTTACCTACGAGCAGTACTTC.

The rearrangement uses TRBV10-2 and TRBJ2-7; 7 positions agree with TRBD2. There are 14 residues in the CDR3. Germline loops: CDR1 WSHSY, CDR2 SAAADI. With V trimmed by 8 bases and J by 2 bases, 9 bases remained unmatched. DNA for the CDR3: TGCGCCAGCGGCGTAGCGGGTCCAACCTACGAGCAGTACTTC. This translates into CASGVAGPTYEQYF.

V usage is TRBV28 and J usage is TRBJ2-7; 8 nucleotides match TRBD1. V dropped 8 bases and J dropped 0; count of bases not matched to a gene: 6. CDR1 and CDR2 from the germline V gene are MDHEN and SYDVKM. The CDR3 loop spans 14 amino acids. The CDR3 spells CASLGDRTSYEQYF. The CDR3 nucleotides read TGTGCCAGCTTGGGGGACAGGACCTCCTACGAGCAGTACTTC.

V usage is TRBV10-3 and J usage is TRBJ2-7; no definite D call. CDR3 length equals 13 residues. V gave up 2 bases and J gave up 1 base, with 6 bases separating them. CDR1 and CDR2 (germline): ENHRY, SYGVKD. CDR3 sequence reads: CAISEDTSYEQYF. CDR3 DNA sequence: TGTGCCATCAGTGAGGACACTTCCTACGAGCAGTACTTC.

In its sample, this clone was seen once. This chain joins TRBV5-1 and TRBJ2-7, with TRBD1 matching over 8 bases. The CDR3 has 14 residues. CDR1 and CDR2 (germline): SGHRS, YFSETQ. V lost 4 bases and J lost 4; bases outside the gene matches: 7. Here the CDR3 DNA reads TGCGCCAGCAGCGTGGCAGGGGGCGGATACGAGCAGTACTTC. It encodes CASSVAGGGYEQYF.

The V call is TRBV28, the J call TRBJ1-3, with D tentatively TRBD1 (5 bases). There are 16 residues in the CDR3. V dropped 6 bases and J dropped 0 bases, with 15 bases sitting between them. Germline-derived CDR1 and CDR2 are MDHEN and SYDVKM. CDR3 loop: CASRDTGTFSGNTIYF. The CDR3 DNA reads TGTGCCAGCAGGGATACCGGGACTTTCTCTGGAAACACCATATATTTT.

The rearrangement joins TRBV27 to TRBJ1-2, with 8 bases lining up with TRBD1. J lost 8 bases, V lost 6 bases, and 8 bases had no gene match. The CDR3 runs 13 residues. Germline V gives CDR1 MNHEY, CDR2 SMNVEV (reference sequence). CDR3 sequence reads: CASRSTGVGGYTF. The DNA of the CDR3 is TGTGCCAGCAGGTCGACAGGGGTGGGCGGCTACACCTTC.

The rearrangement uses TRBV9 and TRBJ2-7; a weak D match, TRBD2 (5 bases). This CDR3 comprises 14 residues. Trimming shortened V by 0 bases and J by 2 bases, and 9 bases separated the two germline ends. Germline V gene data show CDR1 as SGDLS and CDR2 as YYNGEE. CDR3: CASSVEAGPYEQYF. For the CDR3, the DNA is TGTGCCAGCAGCGTAGAGGCGGGCCCCTACGAGCAGTACTTC.

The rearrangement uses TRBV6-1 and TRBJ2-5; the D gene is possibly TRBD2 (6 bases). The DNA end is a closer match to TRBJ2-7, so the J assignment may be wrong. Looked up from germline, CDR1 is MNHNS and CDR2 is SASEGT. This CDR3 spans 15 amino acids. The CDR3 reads CASSEASGSSYEQYF. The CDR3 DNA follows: TGTGCCAGCAGTGAAGCTAGCGGTTCCTCCTACGAGCAGTACTTC.

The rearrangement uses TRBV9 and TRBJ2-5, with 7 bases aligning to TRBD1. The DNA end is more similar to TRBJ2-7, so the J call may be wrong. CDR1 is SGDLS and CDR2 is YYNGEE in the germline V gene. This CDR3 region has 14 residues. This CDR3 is CASSYRDSSYEQYF. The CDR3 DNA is TGTGCCAGCAGCTACCGGGACAGTTCCTACGAGCAGTACTTC.

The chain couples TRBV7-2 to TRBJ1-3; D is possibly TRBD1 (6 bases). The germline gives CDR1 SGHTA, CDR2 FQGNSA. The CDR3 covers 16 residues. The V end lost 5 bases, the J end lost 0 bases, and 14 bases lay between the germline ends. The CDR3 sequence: CASSPSGAPSGNTIYF. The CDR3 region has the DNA TGTGCCAGCAGCCCTTCAGGGGCCCCCTCTGGAAACACCATATATTTT.

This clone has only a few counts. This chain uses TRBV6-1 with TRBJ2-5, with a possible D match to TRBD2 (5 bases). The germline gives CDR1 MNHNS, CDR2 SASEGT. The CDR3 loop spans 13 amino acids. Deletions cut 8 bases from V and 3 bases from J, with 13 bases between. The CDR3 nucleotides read TGTGCCAGCGGGAGAGGTTGGGAAGAGACCCAGTACTTC. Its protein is CASGRGWEETQYF.

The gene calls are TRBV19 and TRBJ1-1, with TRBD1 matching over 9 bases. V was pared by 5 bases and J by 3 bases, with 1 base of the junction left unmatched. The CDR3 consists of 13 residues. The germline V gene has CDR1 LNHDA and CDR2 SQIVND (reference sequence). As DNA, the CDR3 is TGTGCCAGTAGTCGACAGGGGGACACTGAAGCTTTCTTT. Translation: CASSRQGDTEAFF.

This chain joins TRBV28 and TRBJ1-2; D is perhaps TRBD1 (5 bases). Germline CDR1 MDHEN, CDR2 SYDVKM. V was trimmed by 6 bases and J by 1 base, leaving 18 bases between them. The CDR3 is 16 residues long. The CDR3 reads CASRSGGRGHNYGYTF. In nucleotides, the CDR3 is TGTGCCAGCAGGTCGGGGGGAAGGGGTCATAACTATGGCTACACCTTC.

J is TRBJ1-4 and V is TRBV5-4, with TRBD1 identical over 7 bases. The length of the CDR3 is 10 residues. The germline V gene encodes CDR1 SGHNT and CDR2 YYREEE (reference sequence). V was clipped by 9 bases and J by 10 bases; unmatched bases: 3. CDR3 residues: CATPGGKLFF. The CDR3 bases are TGTGCCACCCCAGGGGGAAAACTGTTTTTT.